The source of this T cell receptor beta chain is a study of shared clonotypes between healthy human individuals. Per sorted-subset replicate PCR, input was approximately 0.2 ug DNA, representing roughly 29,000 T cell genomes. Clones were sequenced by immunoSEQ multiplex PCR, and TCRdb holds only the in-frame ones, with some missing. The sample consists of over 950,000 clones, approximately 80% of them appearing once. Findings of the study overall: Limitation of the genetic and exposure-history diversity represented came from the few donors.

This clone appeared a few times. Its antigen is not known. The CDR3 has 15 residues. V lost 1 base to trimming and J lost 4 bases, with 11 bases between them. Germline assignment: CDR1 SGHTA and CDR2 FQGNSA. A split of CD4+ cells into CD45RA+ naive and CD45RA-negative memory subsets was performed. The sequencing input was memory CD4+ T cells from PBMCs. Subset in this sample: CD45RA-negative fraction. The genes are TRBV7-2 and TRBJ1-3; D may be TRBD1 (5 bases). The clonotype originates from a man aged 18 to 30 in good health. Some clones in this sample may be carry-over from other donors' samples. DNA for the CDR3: TGTGCCAGCAGCTTAGGAGGACACCCCGGAAACACCATATATTTT. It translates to CASSLGGHPGNTIYF.